This entry lists 12 T cell receptor beta chains sequenced from one sample in a study of human T cells and chemical hapten exposure. MiXCR, applied by TCRdb to the RACE reads, yields one record per CDR3 protein. The sample comprises approximately 100,000 distinct CDR3 sequences, approximately 10% of which are singletons, and approximately 3.5% rests with the top ten. Time point denoted: patch test 1, 2 weeks after DPC sensitization. Noted treatment: therapeutic diphenylcyclopropenone sensitization with weekly scalp DPC. The specimen comprised whole blood, sampled in connection with sensitization to the hapten diphenylcyclopropenone (DPC). The source is a woman in her forties with alopecia areata. Some clones in this sample may be carry-over from other donors' samples.

This clonotype appeared many times. The gene calls are TRBV10-3 and TRBJ2-7; no firm D call. CDR1 ENHRY and CDR2 SYGVKD come from the germline V gene. The length of the CDR3 is 13 residues. The V gene lost 0 bases and the J gene lost 12 bases, with 15 bases spanning the gap. CDR3 in DNA: TGTGCCATCAGTGAGTCGGTGACCGCTTTATGGTACTTC. It encodes CAISESVTALWYF.

This clonotype was recorded at least ten times. J is TRBJ2-1 and V is TRBV30, with 8 bases that match TRBD1. With V trimmed by 4 bases and J by 5 bases, 7 bases remained unmatched. Germline-derived CDR1 and CDR2 are GTSNPN and SVGIG (reference sequence). This CDR3 is built from 14 residues. CDR3 loop: CAWTARQGNNEQFF. DNA of the CDR3: TGTGCCTGGACGGCCAGACAGGGGAACAATGAGCAGTTCTTC.

Concerning this clonotype itself: Possible read error: a much larger clone is one base away. The chain uses TRBV6-1 and TRBJ1-1; D is possibly TRBD1 (5 bases). Germline lookup yields CDR1 MNHNS and CDR2 SASEGT. The CDR3 runs 14 residues. The CDR3 is CASTLTDLNTEALF. For the CDR3, the DNA is TGTGCCAGCACCTTGACAGACTTGAACACTGAAGCTCTCTTT.

About this clonotype: At one of its ends the junction is not consistent with the germline gene, which may arise from a read error. The chain uses TRBV4-1 and TRBJ1-4; no reliable D call. Germline V CDR1 and CDR2: MGHRA, YSYEKL. The CDR3 contains 16 residues. The chain's CDR3 is CASSPFLRGSLEILFF. CDR3 in DNA: TGCGCCAGCAGCCCCTTTTTACGAGGGAGCCTTGAAATACTGTTTTTT.

This chain uses TRBV24-1 with TRBJ1-2, with D unclear. Trimming cost V 9 bases and J 5 bases, with 12 bases left between them. From germline, CDR1 is KGHDR and CDR2 SFDVKD. The CDR3 covers 12 residues. CDR3 DNA sequence: TGTGCCACCTGGGCCCCTGGGTATGGCTACACCTTC. It yields the protein CATWAPGYGYTF.

This clonotype showed up many times. The chain joins TRBV6-2 or TRBV6-3 to TRBJ2-1; D gene uncertain. The germline CDR1 and CDR2 sequences are MNHEY and SVGEGT. This CDR3 has 12 residues. Trimming took off 3 bases at V and 8 bases at J, with 8 bases between the two ends. CDR3 protein: CASSYPSHEQFF. The CDR3 DNA sequence: TGTGCCAGCAGTTATCCCAGCCATGAGCAGTTCTTC.

This clonotype occurred a few times. The CDR3 protein is CASSPMGGGNTGELFF. The CDR3, as DNA: TGTGCCAGCAGTCCCATGGGGGGCGGAAACACCGGGGAGCTGTTTTTT. This sequence joins TRBV5-5 and TRBJ2-2; D may correspond to TRBD1 or TRBD2 (6 bases each). Germline assignment: CDR1 SGHKS and CDR2 YYEKEE (reference sequence). The CDR3 consists of 16 residues. V gave up 5 bases and J gave up 2 bases, with 16 bases separating them.

The gene calls are TRBV29-1 and TRBJ1-2, with TRBD1 as a possible D gene (6 bases). The CDR3 covers 14 residues. Germline V lookup: CDR1 SQVTM, CDR2 ANQGSEA. V was pared by 5 bases and J by 8 bases, with 21 bases between. The CDR3 region is CSVTSGTTVEGYTF. CDR3 bases: TGCAGCGTTACTTCCGGGACAACGGTGGAGGGCTACACCTTC.

The V call is TRBV4-2, the J call TRBJ1-3; D is possibly TRBD1 (6 bases). The V and J ends lost 0 bases and 0 bases respectively, with 15 bases between them. In germline, CDR1 is LGHNA, CDR2 YNFKEQ. The CDR3 has 18 amino acids. For the CDR3, the DNA is TGTGCCAGCAGCCAAGATGAGGCAGGGGCTATCTCTGGAAACACCATATATTTT. Protein product: CASSQDEAGAISGNTIYF.

This clonotype was seen a few times. The CDR3 nucleotides read TGTGCCAGTAGTATTCCCCCTAGCGGCAAGCAGTTCTTC. This codes for CASSIPPSGKQFF. The chain combines TRBV19 with TRBJ2-1; 7 nucleotides line up with TRBD2. J lost 11 bases, V lost 3 bases, and 7 bases had no gene match. The CDR3 is 13 amino acids. Germline CDR1 is LNHDA and CDR2 is SQIVND (reference sequence).

This clonotype is medium-sized by share. This chain connects TRBV6-4 to TRBJ2-5; the match to TRBD2 covers 7 bases. CDR1 MRHNA and CDR2 SNTAGT come from the germline V gene. The CDR3 runs to 16 residues. J was trimmed by 1 base and V by 6 bases; bases with no gene match: 11. The CDR3 coding sequence is TGTGCCAGCAGCCCCCTCGGCGGGAGTGGCCAAGAGACCCAGTACTTC. Its translation is CASSPLGGSGQETQYF.

This chain links TRBV29-1 with TRBJ1-1, with 7 bases identical to TRBD1. Unmatched junction bases numbered 5, after V lost 7 bases and J lost 3 bases. The CDR3 contains 12 residues. Germline CDR1 is SQVTM and CDR2 is ANQGSEA. The CDR3 here is CSGGQQYTEAFF. In DNA form, the CDR3 reads TGCAGCGGGGGACAGCAATACACTGAAGCTTTCTTT.